A selection of T cell receptor beta chains follows, all from one sample in a study of blood T cells in healthy people across ages. TCRdb called the 5' RACE reads again in MiXCR, with one record for every CDR3 protein. The table lists 1 million or so distinct CDR3 sequences, less than 25% of them singletons, with about 0.72% in the top ten. The data were also submitted as part of a second study, on T cells of mothers and their children.

Sequencing was carried out using blood. The receptors were sampled from a girl aged 2 to 10 in good health. Both conserved end residues are part of each CDR3. D genes are given only for firm matches. Size values are once, few and many counts, or a class for expanded clones, and some rows have none.

TRBJ2-3,few,NA,TRBV2,TGTGCCAGCGCGACCACAGATACGCAGTATTTT,CASATTDTQYF
TRBJ1-1,NA,NA,TRBV10-3,TGTGCCATCAGCAAGGACGGACTAGCTTTCTTT,CAISKDGLAFF
TRBJ1-1,NA,TRBD1,TRBV10-3,TGTGCCATCAGTGATGAGGACAGGGCCACTGAAGCTTTCTTT,CAISDEDRATEAFF
TRBJ2-1,NA,NA,TRBV20-1,TGCAGTGCTAGACCCAAGCTAAGCCTAGAAAATAATGAGCAGTTCTTC,CSARPKLSLENNEQFF
TRBJ2-5,few,TRBD2,TRBV20-1,TGCAGTGCTCGGACAACTAGCGGGGAAGAGACCCAGTACTTC,CSARTTSGEETQYF
TRBJ2-5,NA,TRBD2,TRBV7-2,TGTGTCAGCAGCTTAAGGAGGACTAGCAGTAAGGTGACCCAGTACTTC,CVSSLRRTSSKVTQYF
TRBJ2-1,NA,TRBD2,TRBV29-1,TGCAGCGTTGAGGGGTATCTAGCGGGGGAAAGCAATGAGCAGTTCTTC,CSVEGYLAGESNEQFF
TRBJ2-2,NA,NA,TRBV24-1,TGTGCCACCAGTGAGGGCACCGGGGAGCTGTTTTTT,CATSEGTGELFF
TRBJ2-7,NA,TRBD2,TRBV7-9,TGTGCCAGCAGCACCACTAGCGGGGGGATCCCGGAGCAGTACTTC,CASSTTSGGIPEQYF
TRBJ1-1,NA,NA,TRBV13,TGTGCCAGCAGCTTAGAACCACCCGGGATGATCTTT,CASSLEPPGMIF
TRBJ2-3,few,NA,TRBV24-1,TGTGCCACCAGTGATTCCGGTCGGGCGGCAGATACGCAGTATTTT,CATSDSGRAADTQYF
TRBJ1-1,few,TRBD1,TRBV12-3/TRBV12-4,TGTGCCAGCAGCCCGGGACAGGGGGCCCCCTATGCTTTCTTT,CASSPGQGAPYAFF
TRBJ1-1,NA,NA,TRBV5-5,TGTGCCAGCAGAAGGGCGCCCATGAACACTGAAGCTTTCTTT,CASRRAPMNTEAFF
TRBJ2-5,NA,TRBD1,TRBV12-3/TRBV12-4,TGTGCCAGCAGCCAGGGGACAGGGTGGACCCAGTACTTC,CASSQGTGWTQYF
TRBJ2-7,NA,NA,TRBV29-1,TGCAGCGTTCAACGGGGGAGCTCCTACGAGCAGTACTTC,CSVQRGSSYEQYF
TRBJ1-1,few,NA,TRBV5-1,TGCGCCAGCAAGCCCCGAGGGATGAACACTGAAGCTTTCTTT,CASKPRGMNTEAFF
TRBJ2-1,few,NA,TRBV7-8,TGTGCCAGCAGCTTAGTAGGCGGGTCTAGTGGTGAGCAGTTCTTC,CASSLVGGSSGEQFF
TRBJ2-5,NA,TRBD1,TRBV29-1,TGCAGCGTTGAGTTGGCAGGGGGCGCAGAGACCCAGTACTTC,CSVELAGGAETQYF
TRBJ2-1,NA,TRBD1,TRBV29-1,TGCAGCGTTGACCGGGACAGGGCTAGAAATGAGCAGTTCTTC,CSVDRDRARNEQFF
TRBJ2-6,NA,NA,TRBV12-3/TRBV12-4,TGTGCCACGGGTTCTGGGGCCAACGTCCTGACTTTC,CATGSGANVLTF
TRBJ2-7,NA,NA,TRBV7-9,TGTGCCAGCAGCTTACACCTGGGGAATTGGAGGTACGAGCAGTACTTC,CASSLHLGNWRYEQYF
TRBJ2-5,NA,NA,TRBV6-1,TGTGCCAGCAGTCCGGTCGGGGGCAGGGTGGTAGAGACCCAGTACTTC,CASSPVGGRVVETQYF
TRBJ2-1,few,TRBD1,TRBV6-5,TGTGCCAGCAGTTCACAGGGGGCAGGGAATGAGCAGTTCTTC,CASSSQGAGNEQFF
TRBJ2-7,NA,TRBD1,TRBV4-1,TGCGCCAGCAGCCAGGGACAGGGGTTGTACGAGCAGTACTTC,CASSQGQGLYEQYF
TRBJ2-2,many,NA,TRBV4-3,TGCGCCAGCAGCCAAGATATTTACACCGGGGAGCTGTTTTTT,CASSQDIYTGELFF
TRBJ2-7,NA,TRBD2,TRBV4-3,TGCGCCAGCAGCCAAGATTGGGGGGGAGCCGACGAGCAGTACTTC,CASSQDWGGADEQYF
TRBJ2-1,NA,TRBD2,TRBV11-3,TGTGCCAGCAGCGAATCGACTAGCGGGGGGTCTAATGAGCAGTTCTTC,CASSESTSGGSNEQFF
TRBJ1-6,NA,NA,TRBV6-6,TGTGCCAGCACCTTAGGTGGTAGATCACCCCTCCACTTT,CASTLGGRSPLHF
TRBJ1-5,few,NA,TRBV4-1,TGCGCCAGCAACCAGACGGACCTGACAATTGACAATCAGCCCCAGCATTTT,CASNQTDLTIDNQPQHF
TRBJ2-3,NA,TRBD1,TRBV7-7,TGTGCTAGCAGCTTAGAGCCGGGGACAGGGAGAGATACGCAGTATTTT,CASSLEPGTGRDTQYF
TRBJ1-2,NA,NA,TRBV4-3,TGCGCCAGCAGCCAAGAATTACGGACCACCTACGGCTACACCTTC,CASSQELRTTYGYTF
TRBJ1-1,NA,NA,TRBV27,TGTGCCAGCAGTTTATCTCCAGGGCACGAGGACACTGAAGCTTTCTTT,CASSLSPGHEDTEAFF
TRBJ2-7,NA,TRBD1,TRBV28,TGTGCCAGCAGTGACCGGCCGCTTATGGACAGGAGGATATACGAGCAGTACTTC,CASSDRPLMDRRIYEQYF
TRBJ2-7,NA,TRBD2,TRBV29-1,TGCAGCGCCACAGAAGGACTAGCGGCTACCTACGAGCAGTACTTC,CSATEGLAATYEQYF
TRBJ2-1,few,TRBD1,TRBV10-2,TGCGCCAGCAGTGGGGACAGGGGGCGAGAGCAGTTCTTC,CASSGDRGREQFF
TRBJ1-5,NA,NA,TRBV15,TGTGCCACCAGCAGAGATTTGACACTCCTTAGCAATCAGCCCCAGCATTTT,CATSRDLTLLSNQPQHF
TRBJ2-5,few,NA,TRBV10-3,TGTGCCATCAGCCCCGCGGGGGCCCAAGAGACCCAGTACTTC,CAISPAGAQETQYF
TRBJ2-6,NA,NA,TRBV5-1,TGCGCCAGCAGCCAGTTTCGGGTACAGATCGGGGCCAACGTCCTGACTTTC,CASSQFRVQIGANVLTF
TRBJ1-2,few,NA,TRBV20-1,TGCAGTGCTAGAGATGCGCCGGGGTTAAACTATGGCTACACCTTC,CSARDAPGLNYGYTF
TRBJ2-7,NA,NA,TRBV6-1,TGTGCCAGCAGTGTCATTCCGGGGGACGAGCAGTACTTC,CASSVIPGDEQYF
TRBJ2-1,NA,NA,TRBV29-1,TGCAGCGTTGGGACACAGAGCCATGAGCAGTTCTTC,CSVGTQSHEQFF
TRBJ1-3,few,NA,TRBV14,TGTGCCAGCAGGGCAGGCGGCTCTGGAAACACCATATATTTT,CASRAGGSGNTIYF
TRBJ2-2,once,NA,TRBV27,TGTGCCAGTAGTCTGTGGGGGGACACCGGGGAGCTGTTTTTT,CASSLWGDTGELFF
TRBJ1-1,NA,NA,TRBV6-5,TGTGCCAGCAGGGAAAGGGGGAACACTGAAGCTTTCTTT,CASRERGNTEAFF
TRBJ2-7,few,TRBD2,TRBV6-1,TGTGCCAGCAGTGAAGTGGGGTTCAGCGGGGGCGAGCAGTACTTC,CASSEVGFSGGEQYF
TRBJ2-7,NA,NA,TRBV29-1,TGCAGTGTTCAGCCGGCAATTGGGGCCGAGCAGTACTTC,CSVQPAIGAEQYF
TRBJ2-1,NA,NA,TRBV7-9,TGTGCCAGCACCCCCTGGGGGAACAATGAGCAGTTCTTC,CASTPWGNNEQFF
TRBJ2-6,few,NA,TRBV29-1,TGCAGCGTTGAAACCTCTGGGGCCAACGTCCTGACTTTC,CSVETSGANVLTF
TRBJ2-3,few,NA,TRBV20-1,TGCAGTGCTAGAGTCGATACGCGGTATTTT,CSARVDTRYF
TRBJ2-4,NA,NA,TRBV11-3,TGTGCCAGCAGCCTCACCGGGACAATGGGGGAGGGCATTCAGTACTTC,CASSLTGTMGEGIQYF
TRBJ2-7,many,NA,TRBV5-1,TGCGCCAGCAGCTTGAATAGCGGAGCATACTACGAGCAGTACTTC,CASSLNSGAYYEQYF
TRBJ1-5,few,NA,TRBV4-1,TGCGCCAGCAGCCATGAGAGTGGGCGGAACAATCAGCCCCAGCATTTT,CASSHESGRNNQPQHF
TRBJ1-4,NA,NA,TRBV20-1,TGCAGTGCCTTCCAGGATGGGAATGAAAAACTGTTTTTT,CSAFQDGNEKLFF
TRBJ2-7,many,TRBD1,TRBV11-1,TGTGCCAGCAGAAGGCAGGGGGAGTCTTACGAGCAGTACTTC,CASRRQGESYEQYF